Following are 25 T cell receptor beta chains from one sample sequenced in a study of early T cells in non-severe SARS-CoV-2 infection. MiXCR was run by TCRdb on the 5' RACE reads, yielding one entry per CDR3 protein. The top ten clones hold about 5% of a sample with roughly 54,000 distinct CDR3 sequences, 10% to 15% of them seen once. Sequencing was performed on whole blood. Receptors originate from an adult who was a healthcare worker with PCR-confirmed SARS-CoV-2 infection or an uninfected control (not recorded which).

By share, this clonotype counts as medium-sized. The V call is TRBV11-2, the J call TRBJ2-7; D perhaps matches TRBD2 (5 bases). This CDR3 is 14 amino acids long. V was cut by 3 bases and J by 4 bases, with 13 bases left in between. From germline, CDR1 is SGHAT and CDR2 FQNNGV. The CDR3 protein is CASSLSLSGYEQYF. CDR3 sequence (DNA): TGTGCCAGCAGCTTGTCCCTGTCGGGATACGAGCAGTACTTC.

The genes are TRBV5-6 and TRBJ2-2, with TRBD1 identical over 10 bases. CDR3 length: 14 residues. J gave up 7 bases and V 5 bases, and 5 bases lay outside the gene matches. The germline V gene has CDR1 SGHDT and CDR2 YYEEEE. The CDR3 region has the DNA TGTGCCAGCAGGACAGGGGGCTCAAGCGGGGAGCTGTTTTTT. It is translated as CASRTGGSSGELFF. The whole variable domain, remainder taken from reference TRBV5-6 and TRBJ2-2, is DAGVTQSPTHLIKTRGQQVTLRCSPKSGHDTVSWYQQALGQGPQFIFQYYEEEERQRGNFPDRFSGHQFPNYSSELNVNALLLGDSALYLCASRTGGSSGELFFGEGSRLTVL.

The sample holds a few counts of this clonotype. The chain joins TRBV7-2 to TRBJ2-1, with no clear D. V shed 5 bases and J shed 8 bases, with 16 bases lying between them. CDR1 SGHTA and CDR2 FQGNSA come from the germline V gene. The CDR3 consists of 14 residues. The CDR3 region has the DNA TGTGCCAGCAGCCGAATCAGTGGATTCGATGAGCAGTTCTTC. This encodes CASSRISGFDEQFF.

This clonotype has more than one count but fewer than ten. The rearrangement links TRBV4-2 to TRBJ2-3; 9 positions agree with TRBD2. Looked up from germline, CDR1 is LGHNA and CDR2 is YNFKEQ. J was trimmed by 2 bases and V by 4 bases; bases with no gene match: 4. The CDR3 runs 15 residues. This chain's CDR3 is CASSRAGGYTDTQYF. CDR3 DNA sequence: TGTGCCAGCAGCCGGGCGGGGGGGTACACAGATACGCAGTATTTT.

This clonotype was counted a few times. The rearrangement links TRBV12-3 or TRBV12-4 to TRBJ1-5, with D maybe TRBD1 (5 bases). V lost 3 bases, J lost 5 bases, and 17 bases lay in between. The CDR3 spans 16 residues. The CDR3 coding sequence is TGTGCCAGCAGTTTGGGGGGATCTGGATCGTATCAGCCCCAGCATTTT. Amino acids: CASSLGGSGSYQPQHF.

The V and J genes are TRBV7-3 and TRBJ2-1, with 10 bases fitting TRBD2. The CDR3 sequence is 15 residues long. V shed 1 base and J 8 bases; nucleotides not matched to a gene: 5. CDR1 SGHTA and CDR2 FQGTGA come from the germline V gene. The DNA of the CDR3 is TGTGCCAGCAGCTTAAACCTAGCGGGAGTACATGAGCAGTTCTTC. It translates to CASSLNLAGVHEQFF.

The chain is built from TRBV12-3 or TRBV12-4 and TRBJ1-4, with 7 bases lining up with TRBD1. V shed 3 bases and J 8 bases; nucleotides not matched to a gene: 6. The CDR3 consists of 14 residues. The CDR3 DNA reads as TGTGCCAGCAGTTTTAGACAGGGCGGAGAAAAACTGTTTTTT. This sequence encodes CASSFRQGGEKLFF.

This clonotype was counted many times. The chain uses TRBV6-2 or TRBV6-3 and TRBJ2-2; TRBD2 might be the D (5 bases). Per germline, CDR1 MNHEY and CDR2 SVGEGT. Trimming took off 4 bases at V and 4 bases at J, with 13 bases between the two ends. There are 15 residues in the CDR3. The DNA of the CDR3 is TGTGCCAGCAGTTTGACCAGGACTGTCACCGGGGAGCTGTTTTTT. This gives the protein CASSLTRTVTGELFF.

This clonotype was detected ten times or more. The rearrangement joins TRBV18 to TRBJ2-3, with D tentatively TRBD2 (6 bases). This CDR3 is built from 17 residues. V was pared by 0 bases and J by 4 bases, with 17 bases between. CDR1 and CDR2 from the germline V gene are KGHSH and LQKENI. CDR3 in amino acids: CASSPPGIRGASDTQYF. The CDR3 nucleotides are TGTGCCAGCTCACCACCAGGGATTCGCGGGGCCTCAGATACGCAGTATTTT.

This clonotype was counted between two and nine times. This rearrangement joins TRBV11-3 to TRBJ2-1; a possible D gene is TRBD2 (6 bases). Per the germline V gene, CDR1 is SGHNT and CDR2 is YENEEA. The CDR3 has 13 residues. V shed 5 bases and J shed 5 bases, with 10 bases lying between them. The CDR3 nucleotides are TGTGCCAGCAGCCGCGGAGGGGACAATGAGCAGTTCTTC. This translates into CASSRGGDNEQFF. Drawing the rest from reference TRBV11-3 and TRBJ2-1, the complete variable domain is EAGVVQSPRYKIIEKKQPVAFWCNPISGHNTLYWYLQNLGQGPELLIRYENEEAVDDSQLPKDRFSAERLKGVDSTLKIQPAELGDSAVYLCASSRGGDNEQFFGPGTRLTVL.

There are a few counts of this clonotype. The chain joins TRBV7-8 to TRBJ1-5; D is ambiguous. The CDR3 is made up of 14 amino acids. Germline CDR1 SGHVS, CDR2 FQNEAQ. Between the trimmed V and J ends, which lost 5 bases and 1 base, there was a span of 9 bases. The CDR3: CASSPRVSNQPQHF. In DNA form, the CDR3 reads TGTGCCAGCAGCCCCCGGGTGAGCAATCAGCCCCAGCATTTT.

This clonotype came up many times. V and J are TRBV10-3 and TRBJ2-2; D may be TRBD1 (5 bases). Germline loops: CDR1 ENHRY, CDR2 SYGVKD. V lost 1 base, J lost 3 bases, and 6 bases lay in between. CDR3 length: 14 residues. The CDR3 DNA follows: TGTGCCATCAGTGAGTTACAGGACACCGGGGAGCTGTTTTTT. This sequence encodes CAISELQDTGELFF.

The chain employs TRBV20-1 and TRBJ2-7; perhaps D is TRBD1 or TRBD2 (5 bases each). CDR1 and CDR2 from the germline V gene are DFQATT and SNEGSKA (reference sequence). The CDR3 contains 14 residues. V was clipped by 6 bases and J by 0 bases, with 15 bases between them. The DNA of the CDR3 is TGCAGTGCGGTAGGGACCGTAAGCTCCTACGAGCAGTACTTC. Its protein is CSAVGTVSSYEQYF.

This clonotype was recorded many times. The chain carries TRBV18 and TRBJ2-7, with 12 bases matching TRBD2. CDR1 and CDR2 (germline): KGHSH, LQKENI. The CDR3 has 15 amino acids. V trimming: 3 bases; J trimming: 12 bases; junction bases outside the gene matches: 12. Here the CDR3 reads CASSPFEGRTSGAYF. CDR3 nucleotides: TGTGCCAGCTCACCTTTCGAGGGACGGACTAGCGGGGCGTACTTC. Full variable domain (rest looked up from reference TRBV18 and TRBJ2-7): NAGVMQNPRHLVRRRGQEARLRCSPMKGHSHVYWYRQLPEEGLKFMVYLQKENIIDESGMPKERFSAEFPKEGPSILRIQQVVRGDSAAYFCASSPFEGRTSGAYFGPGTRLTVT.

V usage is TRBV5-6 and J usage is TRBJ1-4; D possibly corresponds to TRBD1 (6 bases). V dropped 4 bases and J dropped 3 bases, with 22 bases sitting between them. Germline loops: CDR1 SGHDT, CDR2 YYEEEE. The CDR3 is 18 residues long. Here the CDR3 reads CASSRNHLRGTANEKLFF. DNA of the CDR3: TGTGCCAGCAGCCGAAATCATCTCAGGGGTACGGCTAATGAAAAACTGTTTTTT.

This clonotype has ten or more counts. This rearrangement joins TRBV20-1 to TRBJ2-7; no firm D call. Germline V gene data show CDR1 as DFQATT and CDR2 as SNEGSKA (reference sequence). CDR3 length: 14 amino acids. V was shortened by 3 bases and J by 1 base, with 13 bases between the two germline ends. CDR3 amino acids: CSARGVLTSYEQYF. The CDR3 coding sequence is TGCAGTGCTAGGGGTGTGTTGACTTCCTACGAGCAGTACTTC.

The CDR3 loop is CASRFLGEETQYF. The CDR3 DNA sequence: TGTGCCAGCAGGTTCCTTGGGGAAGAGACCCAGTACTTC. The chain couples TRBV12-3 or TRBV12-4 to TRBJ2-5; D not certain. The CDR3 length is 13 residues. Trimming removed 6 bases at V and 3 bases at J, with 11 bases between.

This clonotype showed up just a few times. V and J are TRBV11-2 and TRBJ2-1, with 7 bases lining up with TRBD1. V was clipped by 1 base and J by 8 bases; unmatched bases: 8. CDR3 length equals 15 residues. CDR1 and CDR2 from the germline V gene are SGHAT and FQNNGV. CDR3 sequence (DNA): TGTGCCAGCAGCTTAGGGAGACTAACAGGGGATGAGCAGTTCTTC. Residues: CASSLGRLTGDEQFF. The full variable domain, in which reference TRBV11-2 and TRBJ2-1 provide the parts outside the CDR3, is EAGVAQSPRYKIIEKRQSVAFWCNPISGHATLYWYQQILGQGPKLLIQFQNNGVVDDSQLPKDRFSAERLKGVDSTLKIQPAKLEDSAVYLCASSLGRLTGDEQFFGPGTRLTVL.

V usage is TRBV18 and J usage is TRBJ1-2, with no clear D. The CDR3 length is 14 residues. The germline V gene has CDR1 KGHSH and CDR2 LQKENI. Trimming shortened V by 2 bases and J by 1 base, and 8 bases separated the two germline ends. CDR3 bases: TGTGCCAGCTCACCAGGGATGGATAACTATGGCTACACCTTC. Protein product: CASSPGMDNYGYTF.

The table lists this clonotype with many counts. The V gene is TRBV3-1, the J gene TRBJ1-6; TRBD1 aligns across 10 bases. Germline V gives CDR1 LGHDT, CDR2 YNNKEL (reference sequence). V lost 5 bases, J lost 6 bases, and 1 base stayed unmatched. The CDR3 has 14 amino acids. This CDR3 is CASSWTGGNSPLHF. In DNA, the CDR3 is TGTGCCAGCAGCTGGACAGGGGGTAATTCACCCCTCCACTTT.

The sample holds a few counts of this clonotype. This chain uses TRBV7-2 with TRBJ1-4; 8 positions match TRBD1. The CDR3 loop spans 13 amino acids. J was trimmed by 8 bases and V by 7 bases; bases with no gene match: 6. CDR1 and CDR2 (germline): SGHTA, FQGNSA. CDR3 in DNA: TGTGCCAGCACGCAGGGGGCGTACGAAAAACTGTTTTTT. Protein sequence: CASTQGAYEKLFF.

The chain employs TRBV4-3 and TRBJ2-5; D not certain. Germline CDR1 reads LGHNA; CDR2 reads YSLEER. V lost 0 bases and J 7 bases, leaving 9 bases between the germline ends. CDR3 length: 13 amino acids. The CDR3 spells CASSQDRIGTQYF. In DNA form, the CDR3 reads TGCGCCAGCAGCCAAGACCGGATAGGGACCCAGTACTTC.

The CDR3 nucleotides read TGTGCCAGCAAGATAGACAGCAGTGTCGTCAATGAGCAGTTCTTC. Protein sequence: CASKIDSSVVNEQFF. This sequence joins TRBV28 and TRBJ2-1; TRBD1 is a possible D gene (5 bases). Between the trimmed V and J ends, which lost 7 bases and 6 bases, there was a span of 19 bases. CDR1 and CDR2 (germline): MDHEN, SYDVKM. The CDR3 consists of 15 residues.

This clonotype came up a few times. This CDR3 is CASSRLVYEQYF. The CDR3 region has the DNA TGTGCCAGCAGTAGACTAGTTTACGAGCAGTACTTC. The V gene is TRBV6-4, the J gene TRBJ2-7; TRBD2 might be the D (6 bases). The CDR3 sequence is 12 residues long. Germline V lookup: CDR1 MRHNA, CDR2 SNTAGT. Deletions cut 5 bases from V and 4 bases from J, with 9 bases between.

V gene TRBV11-2 combines with J gene TRBJ2-4; the match to TRBD1 covers 7 bases. Germline lookup yields CDR1 SGHAT and CDR2 FQNNGV. V trimming: 5 bases; J trimming: 9 bases; junction bases outside the gene matches: 10. The CDR3 is 14 amino acids. Here the CDR3 DNA reads TGTGCCAGCAGCGAGAGACAGGGTGCCGTCATTCAGTACTTC. Translated, it gives CASSERQGAVIQYF.